A selection of T cell receptor beta chains follows, all from one sample in a study of PD-1 blockade in classical Hodgkin lymphoma. Here immunoSEQ multiplex PCR was the method, and the copy in TCRdb shows in-frame clones only, minus some. The table has 30,000 to 40,000 clones, 80% to 95% seen once. The specimen comprised CD4+ T cells from blood, sampled before the fourth cycle of nivolumab. These receptors all come from a human donor with classical Hodgkin lymphoma. CDR3s include the opening cysteine and the closing phenylalanine or tryptophan. A D gene is named only where the DNA matches it firmly. Rows may omit the clone size; those that give it use once, few, many or a size class.

size | J | length | D | V | CDR3 | DNA
once | TRBJ2-1 | 14 | TRBD1 | TRBV19 | CASTANRGAGEQFF | TGTGCCAGTACCGCTAACAGGGGGGCAGGTGAGCAGTTCTTC
. | TRBJ1-6 | 15 | . | TRBV6-6 | CASSYAAGNNSPLHF | TGTGCCAGCAGTTACGCTGCAGGGAACAATTCACCCCTCCACTTT
once | TRBJ1-1 | 15 | TRBD1 | TRBV2 | CASSLLSRQGAEAFF | TGTGCCAGCAGCCTTCTCTCTAGACAGGGCGCTGAAGCTTTCTTT
once | TRBJ2-5 | 11 | . | TRBV10-3 | CAISGGETQYF | TGTGCCATCAGTGGCGGTGAGACCCAGTACTTC
. | TRBJ2-7 | 13 | TRBD2 | TRBV29-1 | CSVEREGTYEQYF | TGCAGCGTTGAGCGGGAGGGCACCTACGAGCAGTACTTC
. | TRBJ2-3 | 14 | . | TRBV6-5 | CASRPYRGTDTQYF | TGTGCCAGCAGGCCATATCGGGGCACAGATACGCAGTATTTT
. | TRBJ2-2 | 18 | TRBD1 | TRBV11-2 | CASSLARGTGVYTGELFF | TGTGCCAGCAGCTTAGCCCGCGGGACAGGGGTTTACACCGGGGAGCTGTTTTTT
. | TRBJ1-2 | 15 | . | TRBV5-8 | CASSLHGQGPTGYTF | TGTGCCAGCAGCTTGCATGGGCAGGGGCCGACGGGCTACACCTTC
. | TRBJ2-1 | 15 | TRBD2 | TRBV27 | CASSREASGYNEQFF | TGTGCCAGCAGCCGTGAGGCTAGCGGTTACAATGAGCAGTTCTTC
once | TRBJ2-7 | 14 | TRBD1 | TRBV5-1 | CASSPTGGAREQYF | TGCGCCAGCAGCCCGACAGGGGGCGCGAGGGAGCAGTACTTC
. | TRBJ2-7 | 12 | . | TRBV29-1 | CSVEEGAYEQYF | TGCAGCGTTGAGGAGGGGGCCTACGAGCAGTACTTC
once | TRBJ2-3 | 14 | TRBD1 | TRBV29-1 | CSVDRGLGTDTQYF | TGCAGCGTTGACAGGGGGCTCGGTACAGATACGCAGTATTTT
. | TRBJ2-7 | 14 | . | TRBV28 | CASSLDYGNYEQYF | TGTGCCAGCAGCTTAGACTACGGGAATTACGAGCAGTACTTC
once | TRBJ2-6 | 17 | TRBD1 | TRBV19 | CASRDRQGMAGANVLTF | TGTGCCAGTCGGGACAGACAGGGAATGGCTGGGGCCAACGTCCTGACTTTC
. | TRBJ1-5 | 13 | . | TRBV7-2 | CASSPSSNQPQHF | TGTGCCAGCAGCCCCTCTAGCAATCAGCCCCAGCATTTT
. | TRBJ1-5 | 13 | TRBD1 | TRBV6-6 | CASSEQGNQPQHF | TGTGCCAGCTCAGAACAGGGGAATCAGCCCCAGCATTTT
few | TRBJ1-2 | 12 | . | TRBV29-1 | CSVVLQINGYTF | TGCAGCGTTGTACTCCAGATTAATGGCTACACCTTC
. | TRBJ1-2 | 15 | . | TRBV7-9 | CASSSQTGAVYGYTF | TGTGCCAGCAGCTCCCAGACTGGGGCCGTCTATGGCTACACCTTC
. | TRBJ2-7 | 15 | TRBD1 | TRBV28 | CASSPNRGLVDEQYF | TGTGCCAGCAGCCCAAACAGGGGTTTAGTGGACGAGCAGTACTTC
. | TRBJ2-3 | 15 | TRBD2 | TRBV5-1 | CASSLVAGGADTQYF | TGCGCCAGCAGCTTGGTAGCGGGAGGTGCAGATACGCAGTATTTT
. | TRBJ2-1 | 17 | . | TRBV11-2 | CASSFPRRGGSYNEQFF | TGTGCCAGCAGCTTTCCCCGGAGGGGGGGGTCCTACAATGAGCAGTTCTTC
. | TRBJ2-7 | 15 | TRBD1 | TRBV5-1 | CASSLGGTGAYEQYF | TGCGCCAGCAGCTTGGGAGGGACAGGGGCCTACGAGCAGTACTTC
. | TRBJ2-7 | 14 | TRBD1 | TRBV5-1 | CASSGQGSGGEQYF | TGCGCCAGCAGCGGACAGGGAAGTGGAGGCGAGCAGTACTTC
. | TRBJ2-5 | 13 | . | TRBV29-1 | CSENPAVGETQYF | TGCAGCGAGAACCCAGCGGTGGGGGAGACCCAGTACTTC
. | TRBJ1-4 | 16 | . | TRBV27 | CASAPVEGLIGEKLFF | TGTGCCAGCGCCCCAGTCGAGGGGTTAATAGGGGAAAAACTGTTTTTT
few | TRBJ1-1 | 12 | . | TRBV6-6 | CASSYMNTEAFF | TGTGCCAGCAGTTATATGAACACTGAAGCTTTCTTT
. | TRBJ2-2 | 15 | TRBD1 | TRBV5-1 | CASSPQGAWTGELFF | TGCGCCAGCAGCCCACAGGGGGCATGGACCGGGGAGCTGTTTTTT
. | TRBJ1-4 | 15 | . | TRBV28 | CASNQGFGTNEKLFF | TGTGCCAGCAACCAGGGCTTTGGGACTAATGAAAAACTGTTTTTT
. | TRBJ1-5 | 13 | . | TRBV2 | CASSRQLNQPQHF | TGTGCCAGCAGTAGACAGCTCAATCAGCCCCAGCATTTT
. | TRBJ2-3 | 17 | TRBD2 | TRBV18 | CASSLRLASQSTDTQYF | TGTGCCAGCTCACTCAGACTAGCTAGTCAAAGCACAGATACGCAGTATTTT
. | TRBJ2-3 | 15 | TRBD1 | TRBV5-5 | CASSLTGDDTDTQYF | TGTGCCAGCAGCTTAACAGGGGACGACACAGATACGCAGTATTTT
. | TRBJ2-5 | 18 | . | TRBV6-1 | CASSEVGGRGGSQETQYF | TGTGCCAGCAGTGAAGTGGGCGGTAGGGGGGGGTCTCAAGAGACCCAGTACTTC
. | TRBJ2-3 | 18 | . | TRBV28 | CASTLSTSRAASTDTQYF | TGTGCCAGCACCCTTTCGACGTCTCGGGCAGCTAGCACAGATACGCAGTATTTT
. | TRBJ2-3 | 17 | TRBD2 | TRBV5-4 | CASSLGRGTSVTDTQYF | TGTGCCAGCAGCTTGGGGAGGGGGACTAGCGTCACAGATACGCAGTATTTT
. | TRBJ1-4 | 16 | . | TRBV4-2 | CASSQDRFATNEKLFF | TGTGCCAGCAGCCAAGATCGGTTTGCAACTAATGAAAAACTGTTTTTT
. | TRBJ1-2 | 14 | . | TRBV6-6 | CAATGTRANYGYTF | TGTGCCGCTACCGGGACCCGAGCTAACTATGGCTACACCTTC
. | TRBJ1-4 | 14 | . | TRBV27 | CASSFSQANEKLFF | TGTGCCAGCAGTTTTTCTCAGGCTAATGAAAAACTGTTTTTT
. | TRBJ2-5 | 14 | . | TRBV11-3 | CASSLDQGQETQYF | TGTGCCAGCAGCTTAGATCAGGGACAAGAGACCCAGTACTTC
. | TRBJ1-4 | 13 | TRBD1 | TRBV29-1 | CSARQGVGEKLFF | TGCAGCGCCCGACAGGGGGTAGGAGAAAAACTGTTTTTT
. | TRBJ2-1 | 15 | . | TRBV7-2 | CASSLNGAPYNEQFF | TGTGCCAGCAGCTTAAATGGAGCCCCCTACAATGAGCAGTTCTTC
. | TRBJ2-5 | 15 | TRBD2 | TRBV28 | CASSLGSSGKETQYF | TGTGCCAGCAGTTTAGGCTCTAGCGGTAAAGAGACCCAGTACTTC
. | TRBJ2-5 | 15 | . | TRBV5-1 | CASSLSSAVQETQYF | TGCGCCAGCAGCTTGTCGTCGGCGGTACAAGAGACCCAGTACTTC
. | TRBJ1-6 | 13 | . | TRBV30 | CAWSPSTVSPLHF | TGTGCCTGGAGTCCGTCTACAGTTTCACCCCTCCACTTT
few | TRBJ1-5 | 14 | TRBD1 | TRBV10-3 | CAISPGQGHQPQHF | TGTGCCATCAGCCCGGGACAGGGACATCAGCCCCAGCATTTT
. | TRBJ1-3 | 16 | . | TRBV6-6 | CASRAPWLRAGNTIYF | TGTGCCAGCCGGGCCCCCTGGTTAAGGGCTGGAAACACCATATATTTT
. | TRBJ2-2 | 15 | . | TRBV5-1 | CASSLASRVSGELFF | TGCGCCAGCAGCTTGGCCTCCAGGGTGTCCGGGGAGCTGTTTTTT
. | TRBJ2-7 | 17 | TRBD1 | TRBV5-1 | CASSLPSQGDLSYEQYF | TGCGCCAGCAGCTTACCATCCCAGGGGGACCTCTCCTACGAGCAGTACTTC
. | TRBJ2-3 | 12 | . | TRBV30 | CALEHPDDTQYF | TGTGCCCTGGAACATCCGGACGATACGCAGTATTTT
. | TRBJ2-7 | 14 | . | TRBV6-6 | CASSATMGGYEQYF | TGTGCCAGCAGTGCAACTATGGGGGGCTACGAGCAGTACTTC
few | TRBJ1-2 | 13 | . | TRBV11-2 | CASSSPRGNGYTF | TGTGCCAGCAGCTCGCCCAGGGGTAATGGCTACACCTTC
. | TRBJ1-2 | 14 | . | TRBV6-1 | CASSPGGRRYGYTF | TGTGCCAGCAGCCCCGGCGGAAGACGCTATGGCTACACCTTC
. | TRBJ2-7 | 14 | . | TRBV5-5 | CASSFGPHSYEQYF | TGTGCCAGCAGCTTTGGACCTCATAGCTACGAGCAGTACTTC
. | TRBJ2-5 | 13 | . | TRBV11-2 | CASSPRVEETQYF | TGTGCCAGCAGCCCCCGAGTAGAAGAGACCCAGTACTTC
. | TRBJ1-2 | 15 | . | TRBV6-1 | CASSEMGPNSYGYTF | TGTGCCAGCAGTGAAATGGGCCCTAACTCCTATGGCTACACCTTC